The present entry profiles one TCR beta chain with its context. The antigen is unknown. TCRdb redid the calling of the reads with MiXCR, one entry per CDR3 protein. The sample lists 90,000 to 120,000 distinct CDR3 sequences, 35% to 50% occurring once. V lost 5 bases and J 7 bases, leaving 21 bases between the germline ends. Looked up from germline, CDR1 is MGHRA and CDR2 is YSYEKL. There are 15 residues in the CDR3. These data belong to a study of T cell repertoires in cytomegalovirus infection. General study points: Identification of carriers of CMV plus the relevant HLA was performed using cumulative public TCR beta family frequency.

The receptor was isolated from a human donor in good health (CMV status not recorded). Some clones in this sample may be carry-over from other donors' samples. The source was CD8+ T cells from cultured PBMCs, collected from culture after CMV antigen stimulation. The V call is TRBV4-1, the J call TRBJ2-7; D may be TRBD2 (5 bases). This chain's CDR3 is CASSDSQASPREQYF. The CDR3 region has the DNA TGCGCCAGCAGCGACTCTCAGGCTAGCCCCCGGGAGCAGTACTTC.